What follows are 18 T cell receptor beta chains derived from one specimen sequenced in a study of siplizumab effects on memory and regulatory T cells. Profiling relied on immunoSEQ multiplex PCR, and the TCRdb table lists in-frame clones only, not all of them. The table has more than 45,000 clones, 93% seen once. Sequenced sample: CD8+ T cells sorted from blood. The receptors were gathered from a human donor in good health.

V is TRBV7-6 and J is TRBJ1-2; possible D gene TRBD1, 6 bases. The CDR3 extends over 14 amino acids. V was cut by 5 bases and J by 4 bases, with 14 bases left in between. Germline CDR1 SGHVS, CDR2 FNYEAQ. The CDR3 DNA reads TGTGCCAGCAGCCAAGGGGGTCCCAGCTATGGCTACACCTTC. Amino acids: CASSQGGPSYGYTF.

This clone was seen just once. This chain connects TRBV27 to TRBJ2-2, with D unclear. CDR1 is MNHEY, CDR2 SMNVEV, per germline (reference sequence). Between the trimmed V and J ends, which lost 3 bases and 4 bases, there was a span of 9 bases. CDR3 length equals 14 residues. CDR3: CASSFLEATGELFF. The CDR3 nucleotides read TGTGCCAGCAGTTTCCTAGAAGCCACCGGGGAGCTGTTTTTT.

This chain uses TRBV9 with TRBJ1-4; D is possibly TRBD1 (5 bases). CDR3 length: 14 amino acids. The germline CDR1 and CDR2 sequences are SGDLS and YYNGEE. The V end lost 1 base, the J end lost 7 bases, and 11 bases lay between the germline ends. For the CDR3, the DNA is TGTGCCAGCAGCGTATCAGGGTCCATTGAAAAACTGTTTTTT. It codes for CASSVSGSIEKLFF. Looking up the rest from reference TRBV9 and TRBJ1-4 gives the full variable domain: DSGVTQTPKHLITATGQRVTLRCSPRSGDLSVYWYQQSLDQGLQFLIQYYNGEERAKGNILERFSAQQFPDLHSELNLSSLELGDSALYFCASSVSGSIEKLFFGSGTQLSVL.

The chain recombines TRBV7-9 with TRBJ2-7, with TRBD2 matching over 12 bases. The CDR3 contains 15 residues. Looked up from germline, CDR1 is SEHNR and CDR2 is FQNEAQ (reference sequence). CDR3 region: CAVGLAGERTYEQYF. The CDR3, as DNA: TGTGCAGTGGGACTAGCGGGCGAGAGGACCTACGAGCAGTACTTC. Full variable domain (remainder filled in from reference TRBV7-9 and TRBJ2-7): DTGVSQNPRHKITKRGQNVTFRCDPISEHNRLYWYRQTLGQGPEFLTYFQNEAQLEKSRLLSDRFSAERPKGSFSTLEIQRTEQGDSAMYLCAVGLAGERTYEQYFGPGTRLTVT.

The chain combines TRBV27 with TRBJ2-4; D tentatively reads TRBD1 or TRBD2 (5 bases each). Trimming cost V 4 bases and J 5 bases, with 18 bases left between them. The CDR3 consists of 16 residues. Looked up from germline, CDR1 is MNHEY and CDR2 is SMNVEV (reference sequence). The CDR3 DNA follows: TGTGCCAGCAGTTCAGAAGGGACCGCTTTAGAAAACATTCAGTACTTC. It is translated as CASSSEGTALENIQYF.

This rearrangement joins TRBV15 to TRBJ2-1, with a weak D call TRBD2 (5 bases). V was trimmed by 5 bases and J by 10 bases, leaving 15 bases between them. Per the germline V gene, CDR1 is LNHNV and CDR2 is YYDKDF (reference sequence). This CDR3 has 13 amino acids. CDR3 in amino acids: CATSGVGVAEQFF. The CDR3 DNA sequence: TGTGCCACCAGCGGGGTCGGGGTAGCGGAGCAGTTCTTC.

The V call is TRBV11-3, the J call TRBJ2-1; 7 nucleotides match TRBD2. CDR3 size: 14 residues. J gave up 7 bases and V 1 base, and 4 bases lay outside the gene matches. The germline gives CDR1 SGHNT, CDR2 YENEEA. The CDR3 protein is CASSLGTSWNEQFF. The CDR3 DNA reads as TGTGCCAGCAGCTTAGGGACTAGTTGGAATGAGCAGTTCTTC. The whole variable domain, remainder taken from reference TRBV11-3 and TRBJ2-1, is EAGVVQSPRYKIIEKKQPVAFWCNPISGHNTLYWYLQNLGQGPELLIRYENEEAVDDSQLPKDRFSAERLKGVDSTLKIQPAELGDSAVYLCASSLGTSWNEQFFGPGTRLTVL.

The CDR3 region has the DNA TGTGCCAGCAGCTGGAGGAGCTCGAACACCGGGGAGCTGTTTTTT. Translated: CASSWRSSNTGELFF. The chain couples TRBV5-8 to TRBJ2-2; possible D gene TRBD2, 5 bases. Per germline, CDR1 SGHTS and CDR2 YDEGEE. With 3 bases removed from V and 0 bases from J, the gap between germline ends came to 9 bases. The CDR3 is made up of 15 amino acids. Looking up the rest from reference TRBV5-8 and TRBJ2-2 gives the full variable domain: EAGVTQSPTHLIKTRGQQATLRCSPISGHTSVYWYQQALGLGLQFLLWYDEGEERNRGNFPPRFSGRQFPNYSSELNVNALELEDSALYLCASSWRSSNTGELFFGEGSRLTVL.

V usage is TRBV30 and J usage is TRBJ2-3, with D perhaps matching TRBD2 (5 bases). V shed 8 bases and J shed 5 bases, with 5 bases lying between them. Germline V gives CDR1 GTSNPN, CDR2 SVGIG (reference sequence). The CDR3 length is 9 residues. The CDR3 here is CAGGDTQYF. The DNA of the CDR3 is TGTGCCGGAGGAGATACGCAGTATTTT.

The chain employs TRBV10-3 and TRBJ2-1; D tentatively reads TRBD1 or TRBD2 (6 bases each). This CDR3 region has 13 residues. V shed 8 bases and J shed 2 bases, with 10 bases lying between them. Germline loops: CDR1 ENHRY, CDR2 SYGVKD. In DNA, the CDR3 is TGTGCCATCGGCGGGGACACCTACAATGAGCAGTTCTTC. The encoded protein is CAIGGDTYNEQFF.

This sequence joins TRBV27 and TRBJ2-2; D not certain. Per the germline V gene, CDR1 is MNHEY and CDR2 is SMNVEV (reference sequence). V lost 3 bases, J lost 6 bases, and 5 bases lay in between. CDR3 length: 12 residues. The CDR3 nucleotides read TGTGCCAGCAGTTTCGGGTCCGGGGAGCTGTTTTTT. Amino acid sequence: CASSFGSGELFF.

The gene calls are TRBV29-1 and TRBJ2-4; 8 bases align to TRBD1. The CDR3 length is 14 residues. J was trimmed by 8 bases and V by 5 bases; bases with no gene match: 11. CDR1 and CDR2 (germline): SQVTM, ANQGSEA. The CDR3 bases are TGCAGCGTTTCATCTCGGGACAGGTTGGACATTCAGTACTTC. Protein product: CSVSSRDRLDIQYF.

The chain joins TRBV28 to TRBJ2-1; 10 positions agree with TRBD2. The CDR3 has 17 amino acids. After removal of 5 bases from V and 6 bases from J, the junction contained 13 bases not matched to a gene. CDR1 and CDR2 from the germline V gene are MDHEN and SYDVKM. This CDR3 reads CASSGILAGVSFNEQFF. DNA for the CDR3: TGTGCCAGCAGTGGGATCCTAGCGGGAGTAAGTTTCAATGAGCAGTTCTTC.

The chain combines TRBV7-9 with TRBJ1-1; 7 bases are shared with TRBD1. CDR1 is SEHNR, CDR2 FQNEAQ, per germline (reference sequence). V lost 5 bases, J lost 0 bases, and 3 bases stayed unmatched. CDR3 size: 14 residues. CDR3 in amino acids: CASSNGQVNTEAFF. In DNA form, the CDR3 reads TGTGCCAGCAGCAATGGACAGGTGAACACTGAAGCTTTCTTT.

This clone is a singleton in its sample. The chain employs TRBV7-8 and TRBJ2-3; TRBD1 matches at 8 bases. The length of the CDR3 is 15 residues. Trimming took 1 base from V and 2 from J; bases not matched to a gene: 2. The V gene's germline CDR1 is SGHVS and CDR2 FQNEAQ. The CDR3 protein is CASSLEGQDTDTQYF. The CDR3 nucleotides are TGTGCCAGCAGCTTAGAGGGACAGGACACAGATACGCAGTATTTT.

This chain links TRBV5-1 with TRBJ2-7, with a weak D call TRBD1 (5 bases). Trimming pared 2 bases from V and 5 bases from J, leaving 11 bases between. This CDR3 spans 13 amino acids. Germline CDR1 is SGHRS and CDR2 is YFSETQ. CDR3 in DNA: TGCGCCAGCAGCTTAGTTTGGGGCGACGAGCAGTACTTC. This codes for CASSLVWGDEQYF.

V is TRBV7-9 and J is TRBJ2-2; 8 positions agree with TRBD1. V dropped 3 bases and J dropped 0; count of bases not matched to a gene: 6. The V gene's germline CDR1 is SEHNR and CDR2 FQNEAQ (reference sequence). The CDR3 consists of 17 residues. The CDR3 here is CASSLSRDRPNTGELFF. The CDR3 DNA is TGTGCCAGCAGCTTGTCCCGGGACAGGCCGAACACCGGGGAGCTGTTTTTT.

DNA for the CDR3: TGCAGCTTTGGAGCGGGAGGGCCCTTGAATGAGCAGTTCTTC. This codes for CSFGAGGPLNEQFF. This chain joins TRBV29-1 and TRBJ2-1; 10 bases match TRBD2. CDR3 size: 14 residues. The germline V gene has CDR1 SQVTM and CDR2 ANQGSEA. J lost 7 bases, V lost 8 bases, and 11 bases had no gene match.